The source of this T cell receptor (beta chain) is a study of pediatric ulcerative colitis. Repertoires were generated with immunoSEQ multiplex PCR, while TCRdb's copy carries only in-frame clones and drops some. The table has 30,000 to 40,000 clones, 80% to 85% seen once. Rectal tissue came from one to two pinch biopsies taken at colonoscopy. The CDR3 loop spans 13 amino acids. CDR1 is SQVTM and CDR2 is ANQGSEA in the germline V gene. Deletions cut 1 base from V and 0 bases from J, with 6 bases between. Note on this clone: Its specificity is unknown.

Findings and caveats of the study: Repertoires came from total lymphocyte DNA, not specific subsets.

This clonotype originated in a boy younger than 18 with mild ulcerative colitis. The genes are TRBV29-1 and TRBJ1-1; D call uncertain. The sample comprised gut tissue. CDR3 in DNA: TGCAGCGTTGAAGGGGAGATGAACACTGAAGCTTTCTTT. Translation gives CSVEGEMNTEAFF.